This TCR beta chain is from a study of CD8+CD57+ T cells in acquired aplastic anemia. Across the whole study: Sorted cells (CD4+ and CD8+) yielded DNA amounts that averaged roughly 3 ug. Findings and limits, study-wide: Patients and controls had in common approximately 28 CD8+ CDR3 sequences.

With regard to this clonotype: Its antigen is currently unknown.

It was patients with CD8+CD57+ cell expansion by flow cytometry who were chosen for sequencing. Every patient had severe acquired aplastic anemia. Each patient gave a blood sample that was collected before any therapy had been received. The use of genomic DNA as template underpinned the TCR beta VDJ and CDR3 profiling. TCRdb re-called the reads with MiXCR, one entry per CDR3 protein. The sample holds under 250,000 distinct CDR3 sequences, approximately 45% seen once. Germline V gene sequence: CDR1 LGHNT, CDR2 FRNRAP. The CDR3 runs to 12 residues. V dropped 1 base and J dropped 6 bases, with 6 bases sitting between them.

The rearrangement joins TRBV12-5 to TRBJ1-2; D is unclear. This receptor was obtained from a human donor with aplastic anemia. Material for sequencing was sorted CD4+, CD8+, or CD8+CD57+ T cells (not recorded which) from PBMCs. Written as DNA, the CDR3 is TGTGCTAGTGGTTTGGCGACGGATGGCTACACCTTC. Translated: CASGLATDGYTF. Combining the CDR3 with reference TRBV12-5 and TRBJ1-2 gives the whole variable domain DARVTQTPRHKVTEMGQEVTMRCQPILGHNTVFWYRQTMMQGLELLAYFRNRAPLDDSGMPKDRFSAEMPDATLATLKIQPSEPRDSAVYFCASGLATDGYTFGSGTRLTVV.